This T cell receptor beta chain came from a study of cytomegalovirus exposure and HLA in healthy donors. Points from the study as a whole: A link between a missense DCLRE1C variant and TCR beta V- and J-gene trimming emerged from a later analysis. Reports indicate that TCR beta sequences accurately predicted the HLA-A and HLA-B alleles of most subjects.

The CDR3 length is 16 residues. Germline V gene sequence: CDR1 MNHEY, CDR2 SMNVEV (reference sequence). The V end was cut by 3 bases, the J end by 4 bases, with 15 bases between. Comments on this clone: Its target is unknown.

In the PCR, 60 Vbeta and 13 Jbeta primers were used. The repertoire was sequenced with immunoSEQ multiplex PCR; TCRdb's copy has only in-frame clones and lacks some. The sample has around 120,000 clones, over 70% seen once. This chain connects TRBV27 to TRBJ2-2; tentatively, D is TRBD1 (6 bases). Sequencing was done on a sample of PBMCs. This sequence was found in a woman aged 60-70 years in good health and CMV-seropositive. The CDR3 loop reads CASSFIGTGRTGELFF. DNA of the CDR3: TGTGCCAGCAGTTTTATCGGCACAGGGCGCACCGGGGAGCTGTTTTTT.